The table lists the clone carrying this T cell receptor beta chain with a count of one. Its antigen remains unknown. The entry originates in a study of PD-1 blockade in classical Hodgkin lymphoma. Study-wide points: Any patient who commenced nivolumab under 1 year after ASCT was excluded.

V lost 5 bases and J 4 bases, leaving 8 bases between the germline ends. The CDR3 totals 12 residues. CDR1 is LNHDA, CDR2 SQIVND, per germline (reference sequence). Patients all relapsed after autologous stem cell transplantation, and there was variation in brentuximab vedotin exposure. TCRdb's copy holds only in-frame clones and misses some; the assay was immunoSEQ multiplex PCR. The sample comprises over 20,000 clones, around 73% of which are singletons, and roughly 24% rests with the top ten. This specimen was peripheral blood mononuclear cells (PBMCs), taken before the second cycle of nivolumab. The chain combines TRBV19 with TRBJ2-5, with D perhaps matching TRBD2 (5 bases). The receptor was isolated from a human donor with classical Hodgkin lymphoma. This CDR3 reads CASSPGSETQYF. The DNA of the CDR3 is TGTGCCAGTAGTCCGGGATCAGAGACCCAGTACTTC.